This entry concerns a single T cell receptor (beta chain). Its antigen is unknown. The protocol was immunoSEQ multiplex PCR, while the TCRdb copy is restricted to in-frame clones and leaves out a portion. The sample lists about 8,000 clones, approximately 72% occurring once. The data were obtained in a study of vaccination effects on CD4 cells after COVID-19. Sequencing followed a ViraFEST assay step that expanded antigen-specific CD4+ T cells with viral peptide pools. Following a roughly eleven-day culture, CD4+ T cells were purified. In culture with 10 IU/ml IL-2 and 9 to 10 ug/ml peptides, PBMC were grown at 1.5 million to 2 million per well. The CDR3 length is 14 residues. V lost 7 bases, J lost 0 bases, and 10 bases lay in between. Germline lookup yields CDR1 MDHEN and CDR2 SYDVKM.

This clonotype was sampled from a human donor who received a COVID-19 vaccine. This chain uses TRBV28 with TRBJ1-5; D unclear. This material consisted of CD4+ T cells from PBMCs cultured with HCoV-229E spike peptides, taken before COVID-19 vaccination. The CDR3 here is CASKEGNSNQPQHF. For the CDR3, the DNA is TGTGCCAGCAAAGAGGGAAATAGCAATCAGCCCCAGCATTTT.